This TCR beta chain was captured in a study of cytomegalovirus exposure and HLA in healthy donors. Study information: A later analysis reported the same platform for the 120 or so validation repertoires and the approximately 640 first-cohort repertoires.

Assay: immunoSEQ multiplex PCR; the TCRdb copy retains only in-frame clones and omits some. The sample records about 160,000 clones, under 90% being singletons. Germline V gives CDR1 SGHRS, CDR2 YFSETQ. V trimming: 6 bases; J trimming: 4 bases; junction bases outside the gene matches: 5. The CDR3 is made up of 14 amino acids. The source of this sequence is a woman between 18 and 29 years old in good health and CMV-seropositive. The sequencing input was PBMCs. The genes are TRBV5-1 and TRBJ1-1, with TRBD1 matching 11 bases. CDR3 nucleotides: TGCGCCAGCACCTTAGGGACAGGGGGCACTGAAGCTTTCTTT. It specifies CASTLGTGGTEAFF.